Described below is a single TCR beta chain sequence and its context. Measured with immunoSEQ multiplex PCR; TCRdb has only the in-frame clones, and not every one. There are tens of thousands of clones in the sample; 75% to 90% occur only once, and roughly 0.89% lies in the top ten. This sample stems from a study of OX40 agonist ivuxolimab in advanced cancers. Per germline, CDR1 LGHNA and CDR2 YNFKEQ. Trimming at V came to 1 base and at J to 5 bases, leaving 10 bases not matched to a gene. The CDR3 runs to 16 residues. This clonotype was sampled from an adult with an advanced solid tumor such as melanoma, head and neck, liver or kidney cancer. The chain has TRBV4-2 and TRBJ2-7, with 8 nucleotides matching TRBD2. The sample was CD4+ or CD8+ T cells sorted from blood, taken in a trial of the OX40 agonist ivuxolimab. For the CDR3, the DNA is TGTGCCAGCAGCCAAGCCCCGGGGGGGCTCAGGGACGAGCAGTACTTC. Translation: CASSQAPGGLRDEQYF.